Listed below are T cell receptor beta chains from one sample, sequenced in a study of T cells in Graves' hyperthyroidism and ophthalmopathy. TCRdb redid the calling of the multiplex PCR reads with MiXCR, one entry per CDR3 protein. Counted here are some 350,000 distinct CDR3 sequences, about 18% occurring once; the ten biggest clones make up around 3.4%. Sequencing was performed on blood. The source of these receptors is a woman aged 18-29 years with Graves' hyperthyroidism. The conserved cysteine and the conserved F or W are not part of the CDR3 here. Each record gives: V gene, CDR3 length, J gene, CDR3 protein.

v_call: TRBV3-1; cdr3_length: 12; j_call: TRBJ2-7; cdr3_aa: ASSISGISYEQY
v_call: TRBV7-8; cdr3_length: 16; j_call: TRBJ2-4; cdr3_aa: ASSPTSGGDLAKNIQY
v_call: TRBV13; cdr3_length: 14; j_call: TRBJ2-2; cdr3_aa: ASTKNGPPSSGELF
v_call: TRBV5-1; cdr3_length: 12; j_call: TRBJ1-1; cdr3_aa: ASSLDEGSTEAF
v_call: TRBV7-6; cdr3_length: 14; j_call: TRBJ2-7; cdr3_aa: ASSDQLAGGSYEQY
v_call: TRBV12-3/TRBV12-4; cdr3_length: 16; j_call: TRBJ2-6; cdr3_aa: ASSLALGRPSGANVLT
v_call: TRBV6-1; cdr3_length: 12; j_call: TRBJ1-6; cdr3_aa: ATTGQARNSPLH
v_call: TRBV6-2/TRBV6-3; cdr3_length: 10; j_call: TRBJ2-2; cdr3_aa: ASTPPTGELF
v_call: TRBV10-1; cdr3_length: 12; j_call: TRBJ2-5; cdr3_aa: ASRAGTGKETQY
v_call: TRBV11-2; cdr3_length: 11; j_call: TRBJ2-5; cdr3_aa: ASSQTGVKTQY
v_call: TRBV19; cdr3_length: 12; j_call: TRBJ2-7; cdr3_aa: ASTPAGTRGEQY
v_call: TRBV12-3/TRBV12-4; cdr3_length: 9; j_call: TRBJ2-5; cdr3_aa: ASSFYETQY
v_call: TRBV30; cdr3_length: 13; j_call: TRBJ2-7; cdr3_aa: AWSGSGPTSYEQY
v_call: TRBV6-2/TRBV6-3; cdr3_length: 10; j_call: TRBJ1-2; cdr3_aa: ASSYGTAGYT